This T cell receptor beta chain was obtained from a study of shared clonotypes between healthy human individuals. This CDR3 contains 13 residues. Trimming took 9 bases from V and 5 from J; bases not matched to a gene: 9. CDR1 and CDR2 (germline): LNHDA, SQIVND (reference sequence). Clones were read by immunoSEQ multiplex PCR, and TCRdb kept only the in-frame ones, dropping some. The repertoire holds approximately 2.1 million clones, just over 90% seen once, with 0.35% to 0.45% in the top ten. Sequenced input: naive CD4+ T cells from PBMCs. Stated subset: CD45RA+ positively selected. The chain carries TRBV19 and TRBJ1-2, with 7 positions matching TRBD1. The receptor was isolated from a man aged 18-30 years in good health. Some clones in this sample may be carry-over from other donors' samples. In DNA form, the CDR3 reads TGTGCCAGCTCACAGGGGCTTATATATGGCTACACCTTC. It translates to CASSQGLIYGYTF. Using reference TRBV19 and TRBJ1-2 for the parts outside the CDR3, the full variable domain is DGGITQSPKYLFRKEGQNVTLSCEQNLNHDAMYWYRQDPGQGLRLIYYSQIVNDFQKGDIAEGYSVSREKKESFPLTVTSAQKNPTAFYLCASSQGLIYGYTFGSGTRLTVV.